A selection of T cell receptor beta chains follows, all from one sample in a study of OX40 agonist ivuxolimab in advanced cancers. The assay was immunoSEQ multiplex PCR, and TCRdb's table has in-frame clones only and misses some. The sample lists about 32,000 clones; over 60% were seen once. The sample here was CD4+ or CD8+ T cells sorted from blood, taken in a trial of the OX40 agonist ivuxolimab. Source of these receptors: an adult with an advanced solid tumor such as melanoma, head and neck, liver or kidney cancer. Each CDR3 is given with its conserved first and last residue. A D gene is named only where the DNA matches it firmly. Not all rows give a size; the values are once, few, many and, for expanded clones, a class.

d_call: NA
v_call: TRBV7-2
j_call: TRBJ1-2
clone_size: NA
cdr3_aa: CASSDTGTEILGYTF
cdr3_nt: TGTGCCAGCAGCGATACCGGGACCGAGATTCTTGGCTACACCTTC

d_call: NA
v_call: TRBV4-1
j_call: TRBJ2-2
clone_size: NA
cdr3_aa: CASSPLRQGMSGELFF
cdr3_nt: TGCGCCAGCAGCCCCCTAAGGCAGGGAATGTCCGGGGAGCTGTTTTTT

d_call: TRBD1
v_call: TRBV25-1
j_call: TRBJ1-4
clone_size: NA
cdr3_aa: CASSETGSNEKLFF
cdr3_nt: TGTGCCAGCAGTGAGACAGGGAGTAATGAAAAACTGTTTTTT

d_call: TRBD1
v_call: TRBV30
j_call: TRBJ1-2
clone_size: NA
cdr3_aa: CAWGDRARSNYTF
cdr3_nt: TGTGCCTGGGGAGACAGGGCTCGAAGTAACTACACCTTC

d_call: NA
v_call: TRBV7-6
j_call: TRBJ1-1
clone_size: NA
cdr3_aa: CASSLWGLSETNTEAFF
cdr3_nt: TGTGCCAGCAGCTTATGGGGACTGAGCGAAACCAACACTGAAGCTTTCTTT

d_call: NA
v_call: TRBV5-1
j_call: TRBJ1-3
clone_size: NA
cdr3_aa: CASSLVPLSRDTIYF
cdr3_nt: TGCGCCAGCAGCTTGGTCCCTCTATCGCGTGACACCATATATTTT

d_call: NA
v_call: TRBV2
j_call: TRBJ2-3
clone_size: NA
cdr3_aa: CASSNQGSDTQYF
cdr3_nt: TGTGCCAGCTCCAATCAAGGATCAGATACGCAGTATTTT

d_call: NA
v_call: TRBV2
j_call: TRBJ1-1
clone_size: few
cdr3_aa: CASSELGGNTEAFF
cdr3_nt: TGTGCCAGCAGTGAATTAGGGGGGAACACTGAAGCTTTCTTT

d_call: NA
v_call: TRBV6-5
j_call: TRBJ2-3
clone_size: NA
cdr3_aa: CASSYRGASSTDTQYF
cdr3_nt: TGTGCCAGCAGTTACAGAGGGGCCTCTAGCACAGATACGCAGTATTTT

d_call: TRBD2
v_call: TRBV7-9
j_call: TRBJ2-1
clone_size: NA
cdr3_aa: CASSLYPSGRGEQFF
cdr3_nt: TGTGCCAGCAGCTTATATCCTAGCGGGAGGGGTGAGCAGTTCTTC

d_call: NA
v_call: TRBV18
j_call: TRBJ1-1
clone_size: NA
cdr3_aa: CASSPPKQITEAFF
cdr3_nt: TGTGCCAGCTCACCACCGAAGCAAATCACTGAAGCTTTCTTT

d_call: NA
v_call: TRBV7-9
j_call: TRBJ2-7
clone_size: NA
cdr3_aa: CASSPGQTYEQYF
cdr3_nt: TGTGCCAGCAGCCCCGGACAGACCTACGAGCAGTACTTC